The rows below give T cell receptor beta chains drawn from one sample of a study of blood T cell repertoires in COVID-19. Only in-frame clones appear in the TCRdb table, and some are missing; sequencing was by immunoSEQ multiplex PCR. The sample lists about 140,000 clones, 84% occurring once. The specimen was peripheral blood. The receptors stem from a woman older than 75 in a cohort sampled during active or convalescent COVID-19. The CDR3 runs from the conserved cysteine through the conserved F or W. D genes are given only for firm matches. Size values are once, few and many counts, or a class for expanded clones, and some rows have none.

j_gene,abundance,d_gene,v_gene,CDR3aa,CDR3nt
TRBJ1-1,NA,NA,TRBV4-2,CASSQVLATNTEAFF,TGTGCCAGCAGCCAAGTTTTGGCCACCAACACTGAAGCTTTCTTT
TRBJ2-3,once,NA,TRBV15,CATSRVGGRGTQYF,TGTGCCACCAGCAGAGTAGGGGGACGTGGTACGCAGTATTTT
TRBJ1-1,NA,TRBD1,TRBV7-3,CASSAQGDTEAFF,TGTGCCAGCAGCGCACAGGGGGACACTGAAGCTTTCTTT
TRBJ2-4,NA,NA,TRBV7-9,CASSLAERLAKNIQYF,TGTGCCAGCAGCCTTGCGGAGAGACTAGCCAAAAACATTCAGTACTTC
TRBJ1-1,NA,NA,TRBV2,CASSAQQGNTEAFF,TGTGCCAGCAGTGCGCAACAGGGAAACACTGAAGCTTTCTTT
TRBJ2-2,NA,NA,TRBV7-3,CASSSYTGELFF,TGTGCCAGCAGCTCATACACCGGGGAGCTGTTTTTT
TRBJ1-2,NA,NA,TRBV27,CASSLYRAGYGYTF,TGTGCCAGCAGTTTATACAGGGCCGGCTATGGCTACACCTTC
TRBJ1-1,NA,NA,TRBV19,CATADIGTEAFF,TGTGCCACCGCGGACATCGGCACTGAAGCTTTCTTT
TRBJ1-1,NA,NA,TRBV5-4,CASSLGTPRGTEAFF,TGTGCCAGCAGCCTCGGGACTCCTCGAGGCACTGAAGCTTTCTTT
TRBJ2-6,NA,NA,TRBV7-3,CASSPQPTGRGANVLTF,TGTGCCAGCAGCCCACAGCCAACAGGGCGCGGGGCCAACGTCCTGACTTTC
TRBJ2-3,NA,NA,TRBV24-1,CATSDPIGGADTQYF,TGTGCCACCAGTGACCCAATCGGGGGAGCAGATACGCAGTATTTT
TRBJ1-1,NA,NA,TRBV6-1,CASSEGQLLVAFF,TGTGCCAGCAGTGAAGGACAGCTCCTCGTAGCTTTCTTT
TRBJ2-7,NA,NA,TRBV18,CASSPSRGVDEQYF,TGTGCCAGCTCACCATCTCGGGGAGTTGACGAGCAGTACTTC
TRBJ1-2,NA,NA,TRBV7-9,CASSPPLFRGSAVGYTF,TGTGCCAGCAGCCCCCCCTTGTTCAGGGGCTCGGCCGTTGGCTACACCTTC
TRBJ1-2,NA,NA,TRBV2,CASSDNRQFGYTF,TGTGCCAGCAGTGATAACAGGCAGTTTGGCTACACCTTC
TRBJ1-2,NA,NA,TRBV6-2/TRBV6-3,CASSPQQNYGYTF,TGTGCCAGCAGCCCACAGCAAAACTATGGCTACACCTTC
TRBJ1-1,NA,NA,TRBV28,CASGQIYTEAFF,TGTGCCAGCGGACAGATCTACACTGAAGCTTTCTTT
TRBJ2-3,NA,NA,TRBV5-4,CASSPRAGIGTDTQYF,TGTGCCAGCAGCCCGAGGGCGGGGATAGGCACAGATACGCAGTATTTT
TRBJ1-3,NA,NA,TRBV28,CASSSPTARGSISRGNTIYF,TGTGCCAGCAGTTCCCCCACCGCCCGGGGTAGCATAAGTCGTGGAAACACCATATATTTT
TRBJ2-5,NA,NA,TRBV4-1,CASSQANTEETQYF,TGCGCCAGCAGCCAAGCCAACACCGAAGAGACCCAGTACTTC
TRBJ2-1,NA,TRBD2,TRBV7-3,CASSFSGASNEQFF,TGTGCCAGCAGCTTTAGCGGGGCGAGCAATGAGCAGTTCTTC
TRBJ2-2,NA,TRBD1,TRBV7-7,CASSLHTGAVRTGELFF,TGTGCCAGCAGCTTACATACAGGGGCTGTCCGGACCGGGGAGCTGTTTTTT
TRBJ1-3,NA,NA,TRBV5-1,CASSFGSGRVSGNTIYF,NA
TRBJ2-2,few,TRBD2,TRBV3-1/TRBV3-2,CASSQDLRALAGGSTGELFF,TGTGCCAGCAGCCAAGATTTGAGGGCACTAGCGGGGGGTTCCACCGGGGAGCTGTTTTTT
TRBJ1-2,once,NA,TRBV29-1,CSDWGDGYTF,TGCAGCGACTGGGGGGATGGCTACACCTTC
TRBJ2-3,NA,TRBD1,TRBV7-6,CASSSTGLSTDTQYF,TGTGCCAGCAGCTCGACAGGGCTTAGCACAGATACGCAGTATTTT
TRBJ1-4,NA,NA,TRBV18,CASSPQTGTNEKLFF,TGTGCCAGCTCACCACAAACAGGAACTAATGAAAAACTGTTTTTT
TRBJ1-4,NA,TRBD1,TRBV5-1,CASSPGTGGTNEKLFF,TGCGCCAGCAGCCCAGGGACAGGGGGTACTAATGAAAAACTGTTTTTT
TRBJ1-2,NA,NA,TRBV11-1,CAMGRGYGYTF,TGTGCCATGGGGCGGGGCTATGGCTACACCTTC
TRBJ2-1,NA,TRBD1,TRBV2,CATKARQGVSNEQFF,TGTGCCACCAAGGCCCGACAGGGGGTGTCGAATGAGCAGTTCTTC
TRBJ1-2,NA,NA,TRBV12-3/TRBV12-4,CASADRGRYGYTF,TGTGCCAGCGCTGATAGGGGCAGGTATGGCTACACCTTC
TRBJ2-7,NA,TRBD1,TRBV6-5,CASSRERTGTYEQYF,TGTGCCAGCAGTCGAGAACGGACAGGGACCTACGAGCAGTACTTC
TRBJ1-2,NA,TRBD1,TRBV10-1,CASTDRAYGYTF,TGCGCCAGCACCGACAGGGCCTATGGCTACACCTTC
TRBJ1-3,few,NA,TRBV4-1,CASSQPRSGNTIYF,TGCGCCAGCAGCCAACCGCGCTCTGGAAACACCATATATTTT
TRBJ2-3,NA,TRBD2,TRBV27,CASSSLAGGQRDTQYF,TGTGCCAGCAGTTCGCTAGCGGGGGGGCAGAGAGATACGCAGTATTTT
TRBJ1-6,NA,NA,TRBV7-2,CASSAAGGSSPLHF,TGTGCCAGCAGCGCCGCGGGGGGAAGCTCACCCCTCCACTTT
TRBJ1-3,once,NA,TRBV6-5,CASSYSKADTIYF,TGTGCCAGCAGTTACTCGAAGGCGGACACCATATATTTT
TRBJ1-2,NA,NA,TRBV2,CASSVVRGIYGYTF,TGTGCCAGCAGTGTGGTGCGGGGTATTTACGGCTACACCTTC
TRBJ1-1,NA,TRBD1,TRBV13,CASSARDRNTEAFF,TGTGCCAGCAGCGCACGGGACAGAAACACTGAAGCTTTCTTT
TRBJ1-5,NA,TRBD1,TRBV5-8,CASSFYRGQGFQPQHF,TGTGCCAGCAGCTTTTATCGGGGACAGGGTTTTCAGCCCCAGCATTTT
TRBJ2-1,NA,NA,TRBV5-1,CASSPHGGANNEQFF,TGCGCCAGCAGCCCCCATGGGGGGGCGAACAATGAGCAGTTCTTC
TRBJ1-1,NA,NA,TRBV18,CASSPDSLSNTEAFF,TGTGCCAGCTCACCAGACAGCCTTTCGAACACTGAAGCTTTCTTT
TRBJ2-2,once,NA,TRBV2,CAGSRGFSGELFF,TGTGCCGGGTCCCGGGGGTTCTCCGGGGAGCTGTTTTTT
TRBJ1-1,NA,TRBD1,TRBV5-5,CASSLSGTGLTEAFF,TGTGCCAGCAGCTTATCCGGGACAGGGTTAACTGAAGCTTTCTTT
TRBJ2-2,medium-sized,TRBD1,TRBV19,CASSKGQGGGGELFF,TGTGCCAGTAGTAAGGGACAGGGGGGGGGCGGGGAGCTGTTTTTT
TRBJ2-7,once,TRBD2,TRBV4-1,CASRSALAGGYEQYF,TGCGCCAGCAGATCAGCACTAGCGGGGGGGTACGAGCAGTACTTC
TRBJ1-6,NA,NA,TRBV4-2,CASSQAGVGSPLHF,TGTGCCAGCAGCCAAGCAGGGGTGGGTTCACCCCTCCACTTT
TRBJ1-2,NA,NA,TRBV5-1,CASSPPSSGIHGYTF,TGCGCCAGCAGCCCCCCATCGAGTGGTATCCATGGCTACACCTTC
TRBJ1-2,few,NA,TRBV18,CASSLGADNYGYTF,TGTGCCAGCTCACTAGGGGCCGATAACTATGGCTACACCTTC
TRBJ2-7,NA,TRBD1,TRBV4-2,CASSQLGQGASYEQYF,TGTGCCAGCAGCCAACTGGGACAGGGGGCGTCCTACGAGCAGTACTTC
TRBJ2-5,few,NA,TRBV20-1,CSASDLGGTSETQYF,TGCAGTGCCAGTGACCTAGGAGGGACGAGCGAGACCCAGTACTTC
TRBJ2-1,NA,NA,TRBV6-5,CASSYGRPSGQQFF,TGTGCCAGCAGTTACGGTCGGCCCAGCGGGCAGCAGTTCTTC
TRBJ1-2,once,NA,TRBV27,CASSRGTFPYGYTF,TGTGCCAGCAGTCGTGGGACTTTCCCCTATGGCTACACCTTC
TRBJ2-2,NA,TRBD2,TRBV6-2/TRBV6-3,CASSYSRLAGGISGELFF,TGTGCCAGCAGTTACTCTAGACTAGCGGGGGGCATTTCCGGGGAGCTGTTTTTT
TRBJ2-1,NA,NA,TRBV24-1,CATSDPIARGYDNEQFF,TGTGCCACCAGTGACCCGATTGCCAGGGGATACGACAATGAGCAGTTCTTC
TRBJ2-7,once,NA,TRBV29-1,CSVDIGPLGQYF,TGCAGCGTTGATATTGGCCCCCTTGGGCAGTACTTC
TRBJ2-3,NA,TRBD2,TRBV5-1,CASSLSGVTTDTQYF,TGCGCCAGCAGCTTAAGCGGGGTGACCACAGATACGCAGTATTTT
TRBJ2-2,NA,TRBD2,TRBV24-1,CATSPGRAGPGELFF,TGTGCCACCAGTCCAGGGAGGGCTGGTCCCGGGGAGCTGTTTTTT
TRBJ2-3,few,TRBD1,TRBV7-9,CASSLSRAGQGLTDTQYF,TGTGCCAGCAGCTTAAGTAGGGCGGGACAGGGTTTGACAGATACGCAGTATTTT